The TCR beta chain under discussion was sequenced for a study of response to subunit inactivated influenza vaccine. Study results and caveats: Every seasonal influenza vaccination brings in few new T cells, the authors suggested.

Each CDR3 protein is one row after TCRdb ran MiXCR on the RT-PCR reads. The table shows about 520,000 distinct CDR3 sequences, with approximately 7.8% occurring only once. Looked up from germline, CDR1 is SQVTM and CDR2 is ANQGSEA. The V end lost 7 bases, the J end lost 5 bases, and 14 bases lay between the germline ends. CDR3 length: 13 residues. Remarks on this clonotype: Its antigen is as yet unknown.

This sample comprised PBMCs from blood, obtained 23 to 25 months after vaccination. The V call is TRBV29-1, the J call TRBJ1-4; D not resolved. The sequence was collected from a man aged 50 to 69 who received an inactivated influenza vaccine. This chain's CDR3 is CSGGTNRNEKLFF. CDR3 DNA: TGCAGCGGGGGAACAAACCGAAATGAAAAACTGTTTTTT.